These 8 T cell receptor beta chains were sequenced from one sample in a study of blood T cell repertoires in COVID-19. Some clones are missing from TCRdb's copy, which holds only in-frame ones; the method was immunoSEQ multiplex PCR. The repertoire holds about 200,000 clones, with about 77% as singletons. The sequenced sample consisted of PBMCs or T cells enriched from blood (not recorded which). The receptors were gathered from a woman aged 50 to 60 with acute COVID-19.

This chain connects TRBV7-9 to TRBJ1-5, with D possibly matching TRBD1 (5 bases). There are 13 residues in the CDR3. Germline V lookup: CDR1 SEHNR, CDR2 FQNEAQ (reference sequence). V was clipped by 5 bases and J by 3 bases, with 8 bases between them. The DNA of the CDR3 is TGTGCCAGCAGCCCGGACAACAATCAGCCCCAGCATTTT. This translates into CASSPDNNQPQHF.

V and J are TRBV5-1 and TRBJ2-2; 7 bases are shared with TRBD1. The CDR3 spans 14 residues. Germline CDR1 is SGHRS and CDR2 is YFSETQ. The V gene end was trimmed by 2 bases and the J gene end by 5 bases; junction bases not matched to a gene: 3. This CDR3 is CASSFNRGTGELFF. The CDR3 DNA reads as TGCGCCAGCAGCTTTAACAGGGGAACCGGGGAGCTGTTTTTT.

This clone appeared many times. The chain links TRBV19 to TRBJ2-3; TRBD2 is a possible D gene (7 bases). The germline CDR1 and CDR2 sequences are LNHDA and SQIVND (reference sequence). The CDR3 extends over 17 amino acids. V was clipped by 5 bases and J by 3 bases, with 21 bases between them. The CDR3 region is CASSPSGAPRGTDTQYF. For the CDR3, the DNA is TGTGCCAGTAGTCCCAGCGGGGCTCCTAGGGGGACAGATACGCAGTATTTT.

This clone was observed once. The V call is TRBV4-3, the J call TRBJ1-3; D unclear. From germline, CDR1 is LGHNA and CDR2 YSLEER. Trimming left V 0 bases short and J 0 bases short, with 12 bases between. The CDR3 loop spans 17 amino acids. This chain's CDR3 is CASSQDPASVSGNTIYF. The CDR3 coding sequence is TGCGCCAGCAGCCAAGATCCCGCCAGCGTCTCTGGAAACACCATATATTTT.

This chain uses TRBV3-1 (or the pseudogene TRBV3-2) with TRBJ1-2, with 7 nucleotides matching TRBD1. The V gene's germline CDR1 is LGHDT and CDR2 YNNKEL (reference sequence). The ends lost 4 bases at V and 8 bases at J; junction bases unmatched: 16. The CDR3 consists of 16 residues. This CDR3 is CASSLRTGLTMVGYTF. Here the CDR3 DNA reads TGTGCCAGCAGCCTCCGGACAGGCTTAACTATGGTAGGCTACACCTTC.

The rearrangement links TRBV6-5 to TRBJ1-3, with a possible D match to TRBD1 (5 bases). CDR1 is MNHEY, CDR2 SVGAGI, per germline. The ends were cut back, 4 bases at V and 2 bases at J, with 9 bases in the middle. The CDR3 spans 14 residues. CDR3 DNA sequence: TGTGCCAGCAGTTCCAGGGTGGCTGGAAACACCATATATTTT. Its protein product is CASSSRVAGNTIYF.

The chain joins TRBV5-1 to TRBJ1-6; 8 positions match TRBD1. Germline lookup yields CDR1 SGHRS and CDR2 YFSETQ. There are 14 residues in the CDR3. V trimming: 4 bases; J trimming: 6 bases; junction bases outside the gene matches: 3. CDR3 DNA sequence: TGCGCCAGCAGCCGGGACAGGATTAATTCACCCCTCCACTTT. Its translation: CASSRDRINSPLHF.

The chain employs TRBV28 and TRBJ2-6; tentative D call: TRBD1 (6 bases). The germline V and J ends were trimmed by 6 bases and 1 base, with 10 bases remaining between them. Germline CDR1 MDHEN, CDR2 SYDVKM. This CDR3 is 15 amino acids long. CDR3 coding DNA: TGTGCCAGCAGCCGAACAGGGTCTGGGGCCAACGTCCTGACTTTC. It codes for CASSRTGSGANVLTF.